These 18 T cell receptor beta chains were all obtained from the same sample, sequenced in a study of T cell responses to AZD1222 COVID-19 vaccine. Sequenced by immunoSEQ multiplex PCR; TCRdb stores in-frame clones only, minus some. This sample has 100,000 to 150,000 clones, with 80% to 95% found just once. The specimen comprised peripheral blood, sampled 28 days after the second AZD1222 dose. The receptors come from an adult who received the AZD1222 COVID-19 vaccine.

This chain uses TRBV2 with TRBJ1-1; TRBD1 agrees at 7 bases. CDR1 SNHLY and CDR2 FYNNEI come from the germline V gene. With V trimmed by 6 bases and J by 1 base, 5 bases remained unmatched. The CDR3 is 14 amino acids. DNA for the CDR3: TGTGCCAGCAGGGGGACAGCCTCGAACACTGAAGCTTTCTTT. Its translation: CASRGTASNTEAFF.

This chain links TRBV25-1 with TRBJ1-2; TRBD1 matches 8 bases. CDR1 MGHDK and CDR2 SYGVNS come from the germline V gene. The CDR3 extends over 14 amino acids. The J segment lost 8 bases and the V segment lost 3 bases, leaving 8 bases of the junction unmatched. The CDR3 protein is CASSEGQVVGGYTF. The DNA of the CDR3 is TGTGCCAGCAGTGAGGGACAGGTAGTAGGGGGCTACACCTTC.

This chain links TRBV11-2 with TRBJ2-7; 10 bases fit TRBD2. Per germline, CDR1 SGHAT and CDR2 FQNNGV. The CDR3 has 15 amino acids. The junction had 8 bases not matched to a gene; V was cut back by 4 bases and J by 5 bases. The CDR3: CASSSRVLAGDEQYV. The CDR3 nucleotides read TGTGCCAGCAGCTCGCGGGTTCTAGCGGGAGACGAGCAGTACGTC.

The chain couples TRBV3-1 (or the pseudogene TRBV3-2) to TRBJ2-2, with 8 positions matching TRBD2. The V gene's germline CDR1 is LGHDT and CDR2 YNNKEL (reference sequence). The CDR3 extends over 17 amino acids. Losses at the gene ends were 3 bases for V and 2 bases for J; bases not matched to a gene: 8. The chain's CDR3 is CASSHPGGGTNTGELFF. The CDR3 DNA reads TGTGCCAGCAGCCACCCCGGGGGGGGGACCAACACCGGGGAGCTGTTTTTT.

The rearrangement links TRBV6-1 to TRBJ2-2; TRBD2 agrees at 12 bases. V was clipped by 2 bases and J by 6 bases; unmatched bases: 1. CDR1 and CDR2 (germline): MNHNS, SASEGT. The CDR3 is 15 amino acids. The CDR3 bases are TGTGCCAGCAGTGAACTAGCGGGGGGGCCCGGGGAGCTGTTTTTT. Its protein is CASSELAGGPGELFF.

The CDR3 region is CASSQLNSQETQYF. CDR3 DNA sequence: TGTGCCAGCAGTCAACTTAACTCCCAAGAGACCCAGTACTTC. J is TRBJ2-5 and V is TRBV9, with unresolved D. Deletions cut 5 bases from V and 1 base from J, with 12 bases between. The CDR3 runs to 14 residues. Germline values: CDR1 SGDLS, CDR2 YYNGEE. Full variable domain (missing parts from reference TRBV9 and TRBJ2-5): DSGVTQTPKHLITATGQRVTLRCSPRSGDLSVYWYQQSLDQGLQFLIQYYNGEERAKGNILERFSAQQFPDLHSELNLSSLELGDSALYFCASSQLNSQETQYFGPGTRLLVL.

V is TRBV30 and J is TRBJ1-2; D is unclear. Germline lookup yields CDR1 GTSNPN and CDR2 SVGIG (reference sequence). This CDR3 contains 13 residues. V gave up 2 bases and J gave up 8 bases, with 15 bases separating them. The CDR3 DNA reads TGTGCCTGGAGTTCCGGGCCGCCGTGGGGCTACACCTTC. Its protein product is CAWSSGPPWGYTF.

This chain links TRBV5-1 with TRBJ1-5, with TRBD1 matching 7 bases. Germline lookup yields CDR1 SGHRS and CDR2 YFSETQ. The V segment lost 0 bases and the J segment 6 bases; nucleotides outside the gene matches: 3. The CDR3 has 14 residues. This CDR3 is CASSLGTGVQPQHF. The CDR3 DNA reads TGCGCCAGCAGCTTGGGAACAGGGGTTCAGCCCCAGCATTTT.

This clone has just one count. The rearrangement uses TRBV6-5 and TRBJ1-3; D ambiguous. Trimming shortened V by 8 bases and J by 0 bases, and 5 bases separated the two germline ends. This CDR3 spans 12 amino acids. Germline lookup yields CDR1 MNHEY and CDR2 SVGAGI. The CDR3: CASLSSGNTIYF. The CDR3 DNA sequence: TGTGCCAGCCTTAGCTCTGGAAACACCATATATTTT.

The chain employs TRBV30 and TRBJ1-1, with D uncertain. V lost 3 bases and J 10 bases, leaving 15 bases between the germline ends. CDR1 and CDR2 (germline): GTSNPN, SVGIG (reference sequence). The length of the CDR3 is 12 residues. CDR3 sequence: CAWSYTTALAFF. Here the CDR3 DNA reads TGTGCCTGGAGCTACACAACAGCTTTAGCTTTCTTT.

This clone was observed a few times. This chain links TRBV7-9 with TRBJ2-2; D is unresolved. The CDR3 loop spans 15 amino acids. The germline V gene has CDR1 SEHNR and CDR2 FQNEAQ (reference sequence). With 0 bases removed from V and 1 base from J, the gap between germline ends came to 6 bases. The CDR3 loop reads CASSLAPVNTGELFF. DNA for the CDR3: TGTGCCAGCAGCTTAGCCCCGGTGAACACCGGGGAGCTGTTTTTT.

The chain joins TRBV7-2 to TRBJ1-1; D is undetermined. The CDR3 loop spans 17 amino acids. The germline V and J ends were trimmed by 4 bases and 1 base, with 19 bases remaining between them. Germline lookup yields CDR1 SGHTA and CDR2 FQGNSA. The CDR3 DNA follows: TGTGCCAGCAGCTCCTCCCGGTGGAGGGCTTCGAACACTGAAGCTTTCTTT. Its protein is CASSSSRWRASNTEAFF.

The rearrangement uses TRBV24-1 and TRBJ2-1; maybe TRBD2 (6 bases). Germline V gives CDR1 KGHDR, CDR2 SFDVKD. V lost 7 bases, J lost 9 bases, and 12 bases lay in between. This CDR3 has 12 residues. The CDR3 region is CATRAGSGEQFF. As DNA, the CDR3 is TGTGCCACCAGGGCCGGGAGCGGTGAGCAGTTCTTC.

This clone was recorded once. This chain connects TRBV30 to TRBJ1-4, with a possible D match to TRBD1 (6 bases). The germline V gene has CDR1 GTSNPN and CDR2 SVGIG (reference sequence). Trimming removed 1 base at V and 8 bases at J, with 11 bases between. The CDR3 is made up of 13 amino acids. The CDR3 loop is CAWSGGRGEKLFF. CDR3 sequence (DNA): TGTGCCTGGAGTGGGGGGCGCGGGGAAAAACTGTTTTTT.

V usage is TRBV12-1 and J usage is TRBJ1-2. TRBV12-1 is listed as a pseudogene. The CDR3 covers 14 residues. The DNA of the CDR3 is TGTGCCAGCAGCTTTGGAACGGGGCTTGATGGCTACACCTTC. Translated, it gives CASSFGTGLDGYTF.

The V call is TRBV27, the J call TRBJ2-1; 7 bases line up with TRBD2. J was trimmed by 10 bases and V by 5 bases; bases with no gene match: 2. Germline-derived CDR1 and CDR2 are MNHEY and SMNVEV (reference sequence). The CDR3 is made up of 11 amino acids. CDR3 DNA: TGTGCCAGCAGTAACGGGGGGGAGCAGTTCTTC. Translated, it gives CASSNGGEQFF.

The chain uses TRBV7-2 and TRBJ2-7; D may correspond to TRBD1 or TRBD2 (5 bases each). CDR1 is SGHTA and CDR2 is FQGNSA in the germline V gene. Deletions cut 5 bases from V and 0 bases from J, with 11 bases between. The CDR3 runs 14 residues. CDR3 nucleotide sequence: TGTGCCAGCAGCCCCGGGACGTTCTCCTACGAGCAGTACGTC. This gives the protein CASSPGTFSYEQYV.

The V and J genes are TRBV20-1 and TRBJ2-1; no clear D. The CDR3 totals 12 residues. CDR1 and CDR2 from the germline V gene are DFQATT and SNEGSKA (reference sequence). V lost 3 bases and J lost 9, with 12 bases in between. In DNA, the CDR3 is TGCAGTGCTAGTGGGATTAGCAGTGAGCAGTTCTTC. It yields the protein CSASGISSEQFF.